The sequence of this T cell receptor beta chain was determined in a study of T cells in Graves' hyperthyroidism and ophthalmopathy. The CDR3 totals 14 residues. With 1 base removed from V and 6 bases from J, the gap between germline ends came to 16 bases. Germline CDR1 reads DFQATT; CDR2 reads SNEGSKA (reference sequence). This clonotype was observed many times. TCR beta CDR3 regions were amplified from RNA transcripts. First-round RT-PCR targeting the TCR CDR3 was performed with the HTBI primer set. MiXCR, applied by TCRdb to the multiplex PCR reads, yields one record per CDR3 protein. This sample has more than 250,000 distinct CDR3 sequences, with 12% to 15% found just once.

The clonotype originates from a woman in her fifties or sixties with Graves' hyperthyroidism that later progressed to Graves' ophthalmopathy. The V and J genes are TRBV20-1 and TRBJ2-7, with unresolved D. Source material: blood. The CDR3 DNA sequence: TGCAGTGCTAGAGTGTTCGGATTAGCAGCCGAGCAGTACTTC. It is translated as CSARVFGLAAEQYF.